These 5 T cell receptor beta chains were sequenced from one sample in a study of blood T cells in healthy people across ages. Sample-barcoded 5' priming and a J-beta primer mix drove a second PCR of about 6 to 12 cycles. TCRdb reanalysed the 5' RACE reads using MiXCR and keeps one entry per CDR3 protein. The sample shows about 1.6 million distinct CDR3 sequences, around 35% of them seen only once. The source material was blood. These TCRs come from a woman younger than 45 in good health.

This clonotype was seen at least ten times. This chain uses TRBV10-3 with TRBJ2-7; no clear D gene. The CDR3 runs to 13 residues. Germline loops: CDR1 ENHRY, CDR2 SYGVKD. Trimming shortened V by 2 bases and J by 3 bases, and 8 bases separated the two germline ends. DNA of the CDR3: TGTGCCATCAGTGAGGGCACCTACTACGAGCAGTACTTC. Translating gives CAISEGTYYEQYF.

This chain connects TRBV6-5 to TRBJ2-2; no firm D call. V was clipped by 6 bases and J by 2 bases, with 10 bases between them. The CDR3 loop spans 14 amino acids. The germline gives CDR1 MNHEY, CDR2 SVGAGI. The CDR3 protein is CASRLLINTGELFF. Written as DNA, the CDR3 is TGTGCCAGCAGACTACTAATCAACACCGGGGAGCTGTTTTTT.

The gene calls are TRBV10-3 and TRBJ2-5, with D unclear. V lost 1 base and J lost 3, with 6 bases in between. Germline V gene sequence: CDR1 ENHRY, CDR2 SYGVKD. The length of the CDR3 is 13 residues. Here the CDR3 DNA reads TGTGCCATCAGTGAGTTCGAGGAAGAGACCCAGTACTTC. It is translated as CAISEFEEETQYF.

This clonotype was seen a few times. The chain combines TRBV28 with TRBJ2-1; D is ambiguous. Trimming left V 6 bases short and J 6 bases short, with 21 bases between. Germline CDR1 reads MDHEN; CDR2 reads SYDVKM. The CDR3 length is 16 residues. CDR3 nucleotides: TGTGCCAGCAGACCCCCAGGCACTCGGGCCAGCAATGAGCAGTTCTTC. Amino acid sequence: CASRPPGTRASNEQFF.

CDR3 sequence (DNA): TGTGCCAGCAGTTACAGATCGGCTAGCGATAAGAGCTCCTACGAGCAGTACTTC. Translated: CASSYRSASDKSSYEQYF. The chain recombines TRBV6-2 or TRBV6-3 with TRBJ2-7; weak D call: TRBD2 (6 bases). The CDR3 extends over 18 amino acids. V lost 2 bases and J 0 bases, leaving 20 bases between the germline ends. Germline CDR1 MNHEY, CDR2 SVGEGT.